The 27 T cell receptor beta chains given below trace back to one sample, sequenced in a study of CD8 T cells in acute hepatitis C reinfection. TCRdb keeps only in-frame clones here, not all; method: immunoSEQ multiplex PCR. The sample lists 30,000 to 40,000 clones, around nine tenths occurring once. Described time point: naive CD8 control sorted from an acute-time-point sample. The sequencing input was naive CD8+ T cells from PBMCs. These receptors originate from a man aged 25-40 years with chronic hepatitis C.

The chain uses TRBV9 and TRBJ1-1, with D perhaps matching TRBD1 (5 bases). Germline V gene sequence: CDR1 SGDLS, CDR2 YYNGEE. V was shortened by 4 bases and J by 2 bases, with 15 bases between the two germline ends. The CDR3 extends over 15 amino acids. The CDR3 region has the DNA TGTGCCAGCAGCTCCTCAGGGACGGGAAACACTGAAGCTTTCTTT. Protein product: CASSSSGTGNTEAFF.

The chain carries TRBV13 and TRBJ2-7; 7 bases line up with TRBD2. From germline, CDR1 is PRHDT and CDR2 FYEKMQ (reference sequence). This CDR3 contains 13 residues. V lost 5 bases and J lost 4; bases outside the gene matches: 5. The CDR3, as DNA: TGTGCCAGCAGCCAGGGACTACGTTACGAGCAGTACTTC. The encoded protein is CASSQGLRYEQYF.

This sequence joins TRBV11-2 and TRBJ2-7, with D perhaps matching TRBD1 (6 bases). V lost 3 bases, J lost 2 bases, and 17 bases lay in between. CDR1 and CDR2 from the germline V gene are SGHAT and FQNNGV. The CDR3 is 16 residues long. CDR3 in DNA: TGTGCCAGCAGCTTCCCCCGGACAGTTTCCACCTACGAGCAGTACTTC. Translated, it gives CASSFPRTVSTYEQYF. The full variable domain, its missing parts supplied by reference TRBV11-2 and TRBJ2-7, is EAGVAQSPRYKIIEKRQSVAFWCNPISGHATLYWYQQILGQGPKLLIQFQNNGVVDDSQLPKDRFSAERLKGVDSTLKIQPAKLEDSAVYLCASSFPRTVSTYEQYFGPGTRLTVT.

The V call is TRBV5-1, the J call TRBJ2-5, with no clear D. The V end lost 1 base, the J end lost 0 bases, and 7 bases lay between the germline ends. The CDR3 extends over 14 amino acids. Germline V gives CDR1 SGHRS, CDR2 YFSETQ. In DNA, the CDR3 is TGCGCCAGCAGCTTGTGGGGTAACCAAGAGACCCAGTACTTC. It yields the protein CASSLWGNQETQYF.

The rearrangement joins TRBV20-1 to TRBJ1-1, with D unresolved. This CDR3 region has 10 residues. Germline CDR1 is DFQATT and CDR2 is SNEGSKA (reference sequence). Trimming removed 5 bases at V and 11 bases at J, with 12 bases between. The CDR3 sequence is CSARNQEAFF. CDR3 in DNA: TGCAGTGCTCGCAATCAGGAGGCTTTCTTT.

The chain is built from TRBV6-5 and TRBJ2-7; possibly TRBD2 for D (6 bases). V gave up 0 bases and J gave up 1 base, with 13 bases separating them. CDR3 length equals 16 residues. Germline lookup yields CDR1 MNHEY and CDR2 SVGAGI. The CDR3 loop reads CASSYSTSGTSYEQYF. CDR3 sequence (DNA): TGTGCCAGCAGTTACTCGACATCAGGGACTTCCTACGAGCAGTACTTC.

This sequence joins TRBV4-3 and TRBJ2-3; D gene unclear. This CDR3 is 14 amino acids long. The germline CDR1 and CDR2 sequences are LGHNA and YSLEER. Trimming took off 1 base at V and 4 bases at J, with 9 bases between the two ends. CDR3 residues: CASSQGAPADTQYF. The CDR3 DNA reads TGCGCCAGCAGCCAAGGTGCGCCCGCAGATACGCAGTATTTT.

CDR3 DNA: TGTGCCAGCACCATCTATGGTGGGGGAAACTATGGCTACACCTTC. It codes for CASTIYGGGNYGYTF. V usage is TRBV6-5 and J usage is TRBJ1-2; a weak D match, TRBD1 (5 bases). V gave up 7 bases and J gave up 2 bases, with 17 bases separating them. The CDR3 spans 15 residues. The V gene's germline CDR1 is MNHEY and CDR2 SVGAGI.

The chain links TRBV18 to TRBJ1-1, with a weak D call TRBD1 (6 bases). Trimming stripped 1 base from V and 1 base from J, with 10 bases between. The germline V gene has CDR1 KGHSH and CDR2 LQKENI. The CDR3 spans 15 residues. CDR3 DNA: TGTGCCAGCTCACCACAGACAGGATCGAACACTGAAGCTTTCTTT. It codes for CASSPQTGSNTEAFF.

The rearrangement links TRBV27 to TRBJ1-5; D unresolved. This CDR3 has 12 residues. The germline V gene has CDR1 MNHEY and CDR2 SMNVEV (reference sequence). Trimming took 6 bases from V and 3 from J, leaving 6 bases between them. CDR3 residues: CASSSINQPQHF. Written as DNA, the CDR3 is TGTGCCAGCAGCTCCATCAATCAGCCCCAGCATTTT.

This chain connects TRBV4-3 to TRBJ2-2, with TRBD1 identical over 7 bases. The CDR3 is made up of 16 amino acids. V gave up 0 bases and J gave up 1 base; unmatched junction bases: 2. Germline V gene sequence: CDR1 LGHNA, CDR2 YSLEER. CDR3 in DNA: TGCGCCAGCAGCCAAGAACCAGGGGGGAACACCGGGGAGCTGTTTTTT. Protein sequence: CASSQEPGGNTGELFF.

This chain links TRBV5-1 with TRBJ2-5; 11 bases agree with TRBD1. CDR1 and CDR2 from the germline V gene are SGHRS and YFSETQ. The CDR3 totals 15 residues. J was trimmed by 5 bases and V by 3 bases; bases with no gene match: 6. The CDR3 DNA is TGCGCCAGCAGCTACTGGACAGGGGGCATGGAGACCCAGTACTTC. Its translation is CASSYWTGGMETQYF.

This clone was seen only once. J is TRBJ2-3 and V is TRBV19, with no clear D. The CDR3 sequence is 14 residues long. Germline CDR1 is LNHDA and CDR2 is SQIVND (reference sequence). The V end was cut by 5 bases, the J end by 0 bases, with 9 bases between. In DNA, the CDR3 is TGTGCCAGTAGTCCATCGGACAGCACAGATACGCAGTATTTT. Protein: CASSPSDSTDTQYF. Using reference TRBV19 and TRBJ2-3 for the parts outside the CDR3, the full variable domain is DGGITQSPKYLFRKEGQNVTLSCEQNLNHDAMYWYRQDPGQGLRLIYYSQIVNDFQKGDIAEGYSVSREKKESFPLTVTSAQKNPTAFYLCASSPSDSTDTQYFGPGTRLTVL.

J is TRBJ1-3 and V is TRBV15; no definite D call. The CDR3 runs to 18 residues. The germline V and J ends were trimmed by 3 bases and 0 bases, with 18 bases remaining between them. Germline-derived CDR1 and CDR2 are LNHNV and YYDKDF (reference sequence). CDR3 nucleotides: TGTGCCACCAGCAGGAATCGCGGGCCGGCGCCCTCTGGAAACACCATATATTTT. It specifies CATSRNRGPAPSGNTIYF.

This clone was found a few times. The chain carries TRBV6-1 and TRBJ1-4; tentative D call: TRBD1 (6 bases). V lost 0 bases and J lost 7, with 18 bases in between. The length of the CDR3 is 17 residues. Germline loops: CDR1 MNHNS, CDR2 SASEGT. The CDR3 region is CASSEAALGARVEKLFF. As DNA, the CDR3 is TGTGCCAGCAGTGAAGCGGCCTTGGGGGCGCGTGTTGAAAAACTGTTTTTT.

The table lists this clone with a few counts. The chain couples TRBV28 to TRBJ2-7, with 10 bases matching TRBD1. Germline CDR1 reads MDHEN; CDR2 reads SYDVKM. The V and J ends lost 5 bases and 5 bases, in that order; junction bases with no gene match: 9. The CDR3 runs 15 residues. CDR3 residues: CASSPTGQGRDEQYF. CDR3 DNA sequence: TGTGCCAGCAGTCCTACGGGACAGGGGCGCGACGAGCAGTACTTC.

The rearrangement uses TRBV5-1 and TRBJ2-7; TRBD1 is a possible D gene (5 bases). Trimming pared 3 bases from V and 3 bases from J, leaving 13 bases between. Germline lookup yields CDR1 SGHRS and CDR2 YFSETQ. The CDR3 is 14 amino acids. The CDR3 region is CASSSQTDSYEQYF. The CDR3, as DNA: TGCGCCAGCAGCTCACAGACAGATAGCTACGAGCAGTACTTC. Variable domain in full (rest from reference TRBV5-1 and TRBJ2-7): KAGVTQTPRYLIKTRGQQVTLSCSPISGHRSVSWYQQTPGQGLQFLFEYFSETQRNKGNFPGRFSGRQFSNSRSEMNVSTLELGDSALYLCASSSQTDSYEQYFGPGTRLTVT.

This rearrangement joins TRBV27 to TRBJ2-7; a weak D match, TRBD1 (6 bases). Trimming cost V 4 bases and J 2 bases, with 15 bases left between them. Germline loops: CDR1 MNHEY, CDR2 SMNVEV (reference sequence). The CDR3 sequence is 15 residues long. The chain's CDR3 is CASSWGSGDTYEQYF. CDR3 DNA: TGTGCCAGCAGTTGGGGGAGTGGGGACACCTACGAGCAGTACTTC.

The chain combines TRBV29-1 with TRBJ2-3, with unresolved D. V lost 7 bases and J lost 0, with 14 bases in between. The CDR3 consists of 14 residues. Germline assignment: CDR1 SQVTM and CDR2 ANQGSEA. The CDR3 DNA reads as TGCAGCGCACTGACATATGCTAGCACAGATACGCAGTATTTT. Translation gives CSALTYASTDTQYF.

This clone was seen a handful of times. The chain couples TRBV6-6 to TRBJ2-7, with D uncertain. The CDR3 extends over 12 amino acids. V lost 5 bases to trimming and J lost 6 bases, with 11 bases between them. In germline, CDR1 is MNHNY, CDR2 SVGAGI (reference sequence). The CDR3 here is CASSMDGGEQYF. The CDR3 DNA follows: TGTGCCAGCAGTATGGACGGCGGCGAGCAGTACTTC.

Here the CDR3 DNA reads TGTGCCAGCTCCGCCTCTCCGACAGGGTTCTACAATGAGCAGTTCTTC. Protein product: CASSASPTGFYNEQFF. The chain joins TRBV18 to TRBJ2-1; 7 nucleotides match TRBD1. CDR3 length equals 16 residues. The ends lost 6 bases at V and 3 bases at J; junction bases unmatched: 11. CDR1 and CDR2 from the germline V gene are KGHSH and LQKENI.

This clone was observed once. The chain links TRBV27 to TRBJ2-7; 8 nucleotides match TRBD1. The J segment lost 3 bases and the V segment lost 6 bases, leaving 7 bases of the junction unmatched. The CDR3 extends over 14 amino acids. Looked up from germline, CDR1 is MNHEY and CDR2 is SMNVEV (reference sequence). DNA for the CDR3: TGTGCCAGCAGCCACGGACAGGGTGACTACGAGCAGTACTTC. It specifies CASSHGQGDYEQYF.

This clone appeared a single time. This chain links TRBV11-2 with TRBJ2-5; D ambiguous. Near its end, the DNA agrees better with TRBJ2-7, so the J call may be wrong. This CDR3 is built from 12 residues. Germline V gene lookup returns CDR1 SGHAT and CDR2 FQNNGV. CDR3 in DNA: TGTGCCAGCGCTTTAGTAGTGCACGAGCAGTACTTC. Protein sequence: CASALVVHEQYF.

The rearrangement joins TRBV11-2 to TRBJ2-6; no clear D. Germline loops: CDR1 SGHAT, CDR2 FQNNGV. The V and J ends lost 5 bases and 3 bases respectively, with 8 bases between them. This CDR3 region has 14 residues. This CDR3 reads CASSAVGGANVLTF. The CDR3 DNA sequence: TGTGCCAGCAGCGCGGTGGGTGGGGCCAACGTCCTGACTTTC. Based on the CDR3 plus reference TRBV11-2 and TRBJ2-6, the full variable domain is EAGVAQSPRYKIIEKRQSVAFWCNPISGHATLYWYQQILGQGPKLLIQFQNNGVVDDSQLPKDRFSAERLKGVDSTLKIQPAKLEDSAVYLCASSAVGGANVLTFGAGSRLTVL.

J is TRBJ1-4 and V is TRBV19, with a possible D match to TRBD1 (6 bases). Between the trimmed V and J ends, which lost 7 bases and 5 bases, there was a span of 14 bases. The CDR3 totals 14 residues. Germline loops: CDR1 LNHDA, CDR2 SQIVND (reference sequence). The CDR3 loop reads CASTSQGLNEKLFF. CDR3 in DNA: TGTGCCAGTACCTCCCAGGGGTTGAATGAAAAACTGTTTTTT.

The chain links TRBV6-1 to TRBJ2-1; D is unresolved. Germline V gives CDR1 MNHNS, CDR2 SASEGT. Trimming cost V 4 bases and J 7 bases, with 8 bases left between them. The CDR3 has 12 amino acids. DNA of the CDR3: TGTGCCAGCAGTGTGCAGAGGAATGAGCAGTTCTTC. Amino acids: CASSVQRNEQFF.

The chain carries TRBV5-6 and TRBJ2-2; D not resolved. Germline V CDR1 and CDR2: SGHDT, YYEEEE. The CDR3 length is 12 residues. V lost 0 bases and J 3 bases, leaving 0 bases between the germline ends. Written as DNA, the CDR3 is TGTGCCAGCAGCTTGGACACCGGGGAGCTGTTTTTT. It yields the protein CASSLDTGELFF. Complete variable domain (other parts from reference TRBV5-6 and TRBJ2-2): DAGVTQSPTHLIKTRGQQVTLRCSPKSGHDTVSWYQQALGQGPQFIFQYYEEEERQRGNFPDRFSGHQFPNYSSELNVNALLLGDSALYLCASSLDTGELFFGEGSRLTVL.